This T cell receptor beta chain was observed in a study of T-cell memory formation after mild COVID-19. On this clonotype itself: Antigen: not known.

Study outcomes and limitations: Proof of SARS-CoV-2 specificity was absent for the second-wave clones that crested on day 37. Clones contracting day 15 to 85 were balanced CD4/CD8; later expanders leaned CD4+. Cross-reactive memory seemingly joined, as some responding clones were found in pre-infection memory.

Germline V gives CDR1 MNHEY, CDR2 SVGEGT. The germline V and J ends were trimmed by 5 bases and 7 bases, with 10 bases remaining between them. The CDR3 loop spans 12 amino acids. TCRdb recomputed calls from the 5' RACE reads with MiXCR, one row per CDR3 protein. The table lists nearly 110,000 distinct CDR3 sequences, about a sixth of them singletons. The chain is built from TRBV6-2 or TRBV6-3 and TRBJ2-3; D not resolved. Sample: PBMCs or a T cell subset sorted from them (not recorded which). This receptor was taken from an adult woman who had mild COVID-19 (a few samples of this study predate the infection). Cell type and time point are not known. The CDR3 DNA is TGTGCCAGCAGTCCCGCCGTATATACGCAGTATTTT. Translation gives CASSPAVYTQYF.